This T cell receptor beta chain was observed in a study of blood T cell repertoires in COVID-19. For the study at large: Italy, Spain and the United States were the sources of the convalescent and acute COVID-19 samples. T cells, B-cell-depleted T cells, or PBMCs supplied cDNA or gDNA.

The CDR3 extends over 16 amino acids. Trimming pared 5 bases from V and 0 bases from J, leaving 17 bases between. Germline V lookup: CDR1 SEHNR, CDR2 FQNEAQ (reference sequence). Original analysis: Counts of nucleated cells, estimated from reference gene primer amplification, were obtained. Data came from immunoSEQ multiplex PCR; TCRdb stores just in-frame clones and leaves some out. The DNA gave D and trimming, while V, J and clone size come from that table. Here the sample spans 200,000 to 250,000 clones, about four fifths being singletons. This clone was observed a handful of times. The sample comprised peripheral blood. This sequence originates from a man of 80 years or more with acute or convalescent COVID-19. The genes are TRBV7-9 and TRBJ2-7, with D possibly TRBD2 on 7 matching bases. The CDR3 reads CASSPLRGPSSYEQYF. DNA for the CDR3: TGTGCCAGCAGCCCCCTGCGGGGGCCAAGCTCCTACGAGCAGTACTTC.